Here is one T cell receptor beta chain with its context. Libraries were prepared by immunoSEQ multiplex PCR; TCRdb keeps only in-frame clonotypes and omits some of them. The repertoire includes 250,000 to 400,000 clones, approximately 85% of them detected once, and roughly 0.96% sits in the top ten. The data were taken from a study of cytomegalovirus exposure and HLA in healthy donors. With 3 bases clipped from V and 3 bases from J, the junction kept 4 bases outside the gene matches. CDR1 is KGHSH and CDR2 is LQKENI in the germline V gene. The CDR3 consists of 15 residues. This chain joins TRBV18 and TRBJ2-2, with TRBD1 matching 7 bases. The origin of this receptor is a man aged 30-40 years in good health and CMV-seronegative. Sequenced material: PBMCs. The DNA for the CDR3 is TGTGCCAGCTCACCGGGACAGCTAGACACCGGGGAGCTGTTTTTT. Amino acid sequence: CASSPGQLDTGELFF.